This is a list of T cell receptor beta chains from one sample in a study of post-analysis software for immune sequencing data. TCRdb reanalysed the PCR reads using MiXCR and keeps one entry per CDR3 protein. Found here are more than 450,000 distinct CDR3 sequences, roughly 34% of them singletons; the top ten hold approximately 6%. Sequenced input: blood. These TCRs come from a girl aged 2-17 years with multiple sclerosis. Both conserved end residues are part of each CDR3. The D gene is left open where the match is weak.

D gene: .
V gene: TRBV20-1
J gene: TRBJ2-5
CDR3 protein: CSAAIERSQETQYF

D gene: .
V gene: TRBV7-9
J gene: TRBJ2-3
CDR3 protein: CASRAAGARDTQYF

D gene: TRBD1
V gene: TRBV5-1
J gene: TRBJ2-5
CDR3 protein: CASSPDRVRETQYF

D gene: .
V gene: TRBV10-3
J gene: TRBJ2-7
CDR3 protein: CAAQGERGSEQYF

D gene: .
V gene: TRBV29-1
J gene: TRBJ1-4
CDR3 protein: CSMRNEKLFF

D gene: .
V gene: TRBV5-1
J gene: TRBJ2-2
CDR3 protein: CASSLGDTGELFF

D gene: .
V gene: TRBV5-1
J gene: TRBJ1-5
CDR3 protein: CASSPMGVPEMPQHF

D gene: .
V gene: TRBV7-2
J gene: TRBJ2-7
CDR3 protein: CASSLVPATYEQYF

D gene: TRBD1
V gene: TRBV5-5
J gene: TRBJ1-2
CDR3 protein: CASSLRTGADYGYTF

D gene: .
V gene: TRBV6-6
J gene: .
CDR3 protein: CASRPGQGLFPGETQYF

D gene: .
V gene: TRBV6-6
J gene: TRBJ2-5
CDR3 protein: CASSFPPQETQYF

D gene: TRBD1
V gene: TRBV10-1
J gene: TRBJ2-5
CDR3 protein: CASSQFPGQRYNEQYF

D gene: TRBD1
V gene: TRBV27
J gene: TRBJ1-1
CDR3 protein: CASSSRQGTEDAEAFF

D gene: .
V gene: TRBV5-1
J gene: TRBJ2-4
CDR3 protein: CASSPRTALAKNIQYF

D gene: .
V gene: TRBV5-6
J gene: TRBJ1-1
CDR3 protein: CASSFLTENTEAFF

D gene: .
V gene: TRBV10-3
J gene: TRBJ2-1
CDR3 protein: CAISDGRNNEQFF

D gene: .
V gene: TRBV21-1
J gene: TRBJ2-7
CDR3 protein: CASSTFGDVCGPSNEQYF

D gene: .
V gene: TRBV7-8
J gene: TRBJ1-1
CDR3 protein: CASSLRRDARLGTEAFF

D gene: .
V gene: TRBV14
J gene: TRBJ2-1
CDR3 protein: CASSQDGSRPEQFF

D gene: TRBD1
V gene: TRBV5-1
J gene: TRBJ2-5
CDR3 protein: CASSALTGEEKETQYF

D gene: .
V gene: TRBV4-1
J gene: .
CDR3 protein: CASSQDQASYNEQYF

D gene: TRBD2
V gene: TRBV5-1
J gene: TRBJ2-4
CDR3 protein: CASSIRTSGPGDIQYF

D gene: TRBD1
V gene: TRBV12-3/TRBV12-4
J gene: TRBJ1-2
CDR3 protein: CASSQHDRAAGGYTF

D gene: TRBD1
V gene: TRBV20-1
J gene: TRBJ2-7
CDR3 protein: CSAPNRGGGHDEQYF

D gene: TRBD1
V gene: TRBV4-1
J gene: TRBJ1-2
CDR3 protein: CASSQVAGGLALNGYTF

D gene: .
V gene: TRBV28
J gene: TRBJ1-6
CDR3 protein: CASSPRRDNSPLHF

D gene: .
V gene: TRBV20-1
J gene: .
CDR3 protein: CSARPPRGALLETQFF

D gene: .
V gene: TRBV5-1
J gene: TRBJ1-1
CDR3 protein: CASVSGQGVSEAFF

D gene: .
V gene: TRBV5-1
J gene: TRBJ2-3
CDR3 protein: CASSDLRGRSTDTQYF

D gene: .
V gene: TRBV5-1
J gene: TRBJ2-1
CDR3 protein: CASSLISDGEQFF

D gene: TRBD1
V gene: TRBV18
J gene: TRBJ2-5
CDR3 protein: CASSSNRGRQGKETQYF

D gene: TRBD2
V gene: TRBV29-1
J gene: .
CDR3 protein: CSVTSLSYNEQYF

D gene: .
V gene: TRBV6-5
J gene: TRBJ1-1
CDR3 protein: CASSYLASHTEAFF

D gene: .
V gene: TRBV10-2
J gene: TRBJ2-7
CDR3 protein: CASSEAWGSVSYEQYF

D gene: .
V gene: TRBV7-3
J gene: .
CDR3 protein: CASSLMYGEQYF

D gene: TRBD2
V gene: TRBV7-2
J gene: TRBJ2-3
CDR3 protein: CASSLVAGLKDTQYF

D gene: TRBD2
V gene: TRBV20-1
J gene: TRBJ2-3
CDR3 protein: CSASGTSGATDTQYF

D gene: .
V gene: TRBV3-1
J gene: TRBJ1-1
CDR3 protein: CASSKDVPDTEAFF

D gene: .
V gene: TRBV29-1
J gene: TRBJ2-7
CDR3 protein: CSVGTTYYEQYF

D gene: TRBD1
V gene: TRBV6-2/TRBV6-3
J gene: .
CDR3 protein: CASSPPRDSYPRETQYF

D gene: TRBD1
V gene: TRBV10-3
J gene: TRBJ2-7
CDR3 protein: CAISPGTGHGEQYF

D gene: TRBD2
V gene: TRBV20-1
J gene: .
CDR3 protein: CSARFSGVGVETQYF

D gene: .
V gene: TRBV10-3
J gene: TRBJ1-4
CDR3 protein: CAISALGFNEKLFF

D gene: .
V gene: TRBV10-2
J gene: TRBJ1-2
CDR3 protein: CAGSESTVNYGYTF

D gene: .
V gene: TRBV6-1
J gene: TRBJ2-5
CDR3 protein: CASSDMRGGGQETQYF

D gene: TRBD1
V gene: TRBV20-1
J gene: TRBJ2-1
CDR3 protein: CSLARGTGVNEQFF

D gene: .
V gene: TRBV29-1
J gene: TRBJ1-1
CDR3 protein: CSVGTARKAFF

D gene: .
V gene: TRBV11-2
J gene: TRBJ2-2
CDR3 protein: CASSLPTTGGAQTGELFF

D gene: .
V gene: TRBV10-2
J gene: TRBJ2-1
CDR3 protein: CASSAGNEQFF

D gene: TRBD1
V gene: TRBV7-2
J gene: TRBJ2-7
CDR3 protein: CASSSGMDRGIEKAQYF